This is a list of T cell receptor beta chains from one sample in a study of cytomegalovirus exposure and HLA in healthy donors. Sequencing used immunoSEQ multiplex PCR; TCRdb keeps in-frame clones, though not all of them. Its clone listing holds roughly 190,000 clones. Sequencing was carried out using PBMCs. All receptors come from a woman aged 18-29 years in good health and CMV-seropositive. The CDR3 runs from the conserved cysteine through the conserved F or W. Fields, in order: D gene, V gene, J gene, CDR3 DNA, CDR3 protein. A D gene is named only where the DNA matches it firmly.

-	TRBV7-9	TRBJ2-7	TGTGCCAGCAGCACCCCCCTAGGATCGGGCGAGCAGTACTTC	CASSTPLGSGEQYF
TRBD2	TRBV7-2	TRBJ2-7	TGTGCCAGCAGCTTAGACGGGGGGGGGACCTACGAGCAGTACTTC	CASSLDGGGTYEQYF
TRBD1	TRBV14	TRBJ2-7	TGTGCCAGCAGCCAAGAACACAGGGGGAACTACGAGCAGTACTTC	CASSQEHRGNYEQYF
TRBD1	TRBV18	TRBJ1-6	TGTGCCAGCTCAGACAGGGGCTTCTCCTATAATTCACCCCTCCACTTT	CASSDRGFSYNSPLHF
-	TRBV5-4	TRBJ2-5	TGTGCCAGCAGCTTGGAGCTCAGGGCAATAGAGACCCAGTACTTC	CASSLELRAIETQYF
TRBD1	TRBV4-3	TRBJ1-1	TGCGCCAGCAGCCAAGGACAGGGGGGAATGGGCGCTGAAGCTTTCTTT	CASSQGQGGMGAEAFF
-	TRBV9	TRBJ2-1	TGTGCCAGCAGCCTATCCTCGGAGGGTTGGAATGAGCAGTTCTTC	CASSLSSEGWNEQFF
TRBD1	TRBV7-2	TRBJ1-1	TGTGCCAGCAGACAAGACAGGGGGGACACTGAAGCTTTCTTT	CASRQDRGDTEAFF
-	TRBV18	TRBJ1-2	TGTGCCAGCTCACCACCGGGGGGTTTCGGCGACTATGGCTACACCTTC	CASSPPGGFGDYGYTF
TRBD1	TRBV6-5	TRBJ1-2	TGTGCCAGCAGTTATCAGGGGGCATATGGCTACACCTTC	CASSYQGAYGYTF
-	TRBV2	TRBJ2-7	TGTGCCAGCGGACAAGCCTACGAGCAGTACTTC	CASGQAYEQYF
-	TRBV5-1	TRBJ1-4	TGCGCCAGCAGCTTGGCGGGGGGTGGCGGTGAAAAACTGTTTTTT	CASSLAGGGGEKLFF
TRBD1	TRBV2	TRBJ2-7	TGTGCCAGCAGAGCAGCCCGGGACAGGGGTGACGAGCAGTACTTC	CASRAARDRGDEQYF
-	TRBV7-6	TRBJ2-1	TGTGCCAGCAGCTACCGATCTCTTCGGGCGGGAAAGGGGTACAATGAGCAGTTCTTC	CASSYRSLRAGKGYNEQFF
TRBD1	TRBV6-1	TRBJ1-2	TGTGCCAGCCAGGCCCCTGACAGGGAATACGGCTACACCTTC	CASQAPDREYGYTF
TRBD1	TRBV28	TRBJ1-2	TGTGCCAGCAGCATGACAGGGGGCAACTATGGCTACACCTTC	CASSMTGGNYGYTF
TRBD1	TRBV12-5	TRBJ1-2	TGTGCTAGTGGCTCCGACAGGGGCGAAGCTAACTATGGCTACACCTTC	CASGSDRGEANYGYTF
TRBD1	TRBV5-1	TRBJ2-7	TGCGCCAGCAGCCCGGGACAGGGGATCTCCGAGCAGTACTTC	CASSPGQGISEQYF
TRBD2	TRBV27	TRBJ2-1	TGTGCCAGCAGTTTCCCCGGACTAGCGGGGAATGAGCAGTTCTTC	CASSFPGLAGNEQFF
TRBD1	TRBV11-3	TRBJ1-1	TGTGCCAGCAGCACGGGACAGGGGGCCGGTGAAGCTTTCTTT	CASSTGQGAGEAFF
-	TRBV2	TRBJ1-2	TGTGCCAGCAGATTCACAGGGATGGGGAACTATGGCTACACCTTC	CASRFTGMGNYGYTF
-	TRBV6-8	TRBJ1-1	TGTGCCAGCAGGGACACCCCAGGGCTACGCACTGAAGCTTTCTTT	CASRDTPGLRTEAFF
TRBD1	TRBV15	TRBJ2-7	TGTGCCACCAGCAGACAGGGGGCCTACGAGCAGTACTTC	CATSRQGAYEQYF
TRBD2	TRBV5-1	TRBJ2-2	TGCGCCAGCAGCTTGGCATTAGCGGGGATCACCGGGGAGCTGTTTTTT	CASSLALAGITGELFF
-	TRBV30	TRBJ1-3	TGTGCCTGGAGTGGTTCTACAGGGTTCTCTGGAAACACCATATATTTT	CAWSGSTGFSGNTIYF
TRBD2	TRBV18	TRBJ2-7	TGTGCCAGCTCAATTAGCGGGAATCAGGAGCAGTACTTC	CASSISGNQEQYF
-	TRBV6-6	TRBJ1-4	TGTGCCAGCAGTTACACATCGCGGGATGAAAAACTGTTTTTT	CASSYTSRDEKLFF
-	TRBV7-2	TRBJ2-7	TGTGCCAGCAGCTTAGCAGGGGGGGGCATCTCCTACGAGCAGTACTTC	CASSLAGGGISYEQYF